The 14 T cell receptor beta chains below all came from one sample that was sequenced in a study of shared clonotypes between healthy human individuals. Clones were sequenced by immunoSEQ multiplex PCR, and TCRdb holds only the in-frame ones, with some missing. Of around 2.5 million clones in the sample, approximately 93% were seen once. The specimen sequenced was naive CD4+ T cells from PBMCs. The subset was: CD45RA+ positively selected. Receptors were obtained from a man aged 18 to 30 in good health. Some clones in this sample may be carry-over from other donors' samples.

The rearrangement uses TRBV28 and TRBJ2-7; D possibly uses TRBD1 or TRBD2 (7 bases each). Germline CDR1 reads MDHEN; CDR2 reads SYDVKM. The CDR3 extends over 16 amino acids. Between the trimmed V and J ends, which lost 3 bases and 7 bases, there was a span of 22 bases. CDR3 bases: TGTGCCAGCAGTTTGCCCCAGGGGGGGCGCGAGGGGGAGCAGTACTTC. Translating it yields CASSLPQGGREGEQYF.

The gene calls are TRBV7-3 and TRBJ2-1; 10 nucleotides agree with TRBD2. This CDR3 comprises 15 residues. Germline-derived CDR1 and CDR2 are SGHTA and FQGTGA. V was pared by 5 bases and J by 8 bases, with 9 bases of the junction left unmatched. CDR3 sequence (DNA): TGTGCCAGCAGCCCCAGCGGGAGGGCCACCGATGAGCAGTTCTTC. It specifies CASSPSGRATDEQFF.

The chain has TRBV6-6 and TRBJ2-1; the D gene is possibly TRBD1 (6 bases). CDR1 and CDR2 from the germline V gene are MNHNY and SVGAGI (reference sequence). V lost 5 bases and J lost 0, with 14 bases in between. The CDR3 has 16 residues. The CDR3 nucleotides read TGTGCCAGCAGTCCCCAGACAGGAAGCTCCTACAATGAGCAGTTCTTC. It encodes CASSPQTGSSYNEQFF.

The chain couples TRBV28 to TRBJ2-5; either TRBD1 or TRBD2 may fit D (5 bases each). The CDR3 loop spans 15 amino acids. Trimming shortened V by 3 bases and J by 2 bases, and 13 bases separated the two germline ends. Per the germline V gene, CDR1 is MDHEN and CDR2 is SYDVKM. The CDR3 loop reads CASSFPFGGQETQYF. For the CDR3, the DNA is TGTGCCAGCAGTTTTCCATTTGGGGGACAAGAGACCCAGTACTTC.

Concerning this clone: Other DNA sequences in this specimen translate into the identical CDR3. The chain's CDR3 is CASSLTSSSYNEQFF. DNA of the CDR3: TGCGCCAGCAGCTTGACTAGTAGTTCTTACAATGAGCAGTTCTTC. The chain recombines TRBV5-1 with TRBJ2-1; a weak D match, TRBD2 (5 bases). V lost 1 base, J lost 4 bases, and 12 bases lay in between. Germline CDR1 is SGHRS and CDR2 is YFSETQ. CDR3 length: 15 amino acids.

The gene calls are TRBV4-1 and TRBJ2-7; 11 bases line up with TRBD2. V was clipped by 6 bases and J by 2 bases; unmatched bases: 9. Germline V gene data show CDR1 as MGHRA and CDR2 as YSYEKL. This CDR3 has 16 residues. CDR3: CASRNLGTSGTYEQYF. The DNA for the CDR3 is TGCGCCAGCAGAAACCTCGGGACTAGCGGTACCTACGAGCAGTACTTC.

The V and J genes are TRBV7-2 and TRBJ2-1; TRBD2 matches 9 bases. Germline CDR1 reads SGHTA; CDR2 reads FQGNSA. With V trimmed by 5 bases and J by 6 bases, 17 bases remained unmatched. The CDR3 is made up of 18 amino acids. The CDR3 protein is CASSPRRWAAGGSNEQFF. The CDR3 region has the DNA TGTGCCAGCAGCCCGCGACGGTGGGCGGCGGGAGGGTCCAATGAGCAGTTCTTC.

This chain joins TRBV7-6 and TRBJ1-1; TRBD1 is a possible D gene (6 bases). Germline V gives CDR1 SGHVS, CDR2 FNYEAQ. This CDR3 contains 13 residues. The germline V and J ends were trimmed by 4 bases and 4 bases, with 10 bases remaining between them. CDR3: CASSSVRGTEAFF. For the CDR3, the DNA is TGTGCCAGCAGCTCCGTCAGGGGCACTGAAGCTTTCTTT. The full variable domain, completed using reference TRBV7-6 and TRBJ1-1, is GAGVSQSPRYKVTKRGQDVALRCDPISGHVSLYWYRQALGQGPEFLTYFNYEAQQDKSGLPNDRFSAERPEGSISTLTIQRTEQRDSAMYRCASSSVRGTEAFFGQGTRLTVV.

The chain is built from TRBV29-1 and TRBJ1-1; unclear D gene. The V end lost 3 bases, the J end lost 6 bases, and 11 bases lay between the germline ends. CDR1 and CDR2 (germline): SQVTM, ANQGSEA. CDR3 length: 12 residues. The CDR3 sequence is CSVELLLPEAFF. The CDR3 bases are TGCAGCGTTGAGCTCCTACTCCCTGAAGCTTTCTTT. The full variable domain, its missing parts supplied by reference TRBV29-1 and TRBJ1-1, is SAVISQKPSRDICQRGTSLTIQCQVDSQVTMMFWYRQQPGQSLTLIATANQGSEATYESGFVIDKFPISRPNLTFSTLTVSNMSPEDSSIYLCSVELLLPEAFFGQGTRLTVV.

The rearrangement uses TRBV18 and TRBJ1-1; D perhaps matches TRBD1 (5 bases). CDR3 length: 18 residues. Germline V gives CDR1 KGHSH, CDR2 LQKENI. Between the trimmed V and J ends, which lost 5 bases and 0 bases, there was a span of 22 bases. CDR3 sequence (DNA): TGTGCCAGCTCATTTCGGGGCCCTCAGCACCCAATGAACACTGAAGCTTTCTTT. Translated: CASSFRGPQHPMNTEAFF.

The V call is TRBV28, the J call TRBJ1-3; D may be TRBD1 (6 bases). The germline gives CDR1 MDHEN, CDR2 SYDVKM. Trimming shortened V by 1 base and J by 6 bases, and 13 bases separated the two germline ends. This CDR3 comprises 15 residues. The CDR3 protein is CASSLSGGVPNTIYF. The CDR3 bases are TGTGCCAGCAGTTTATCGGGGGGCGTCCCAAACACCATATATTTT.

V usage is TRBV5-1 and J usage is TRBJ1-4, with D possibly being TRBD1 (5 bases). V was shortened by 0 bases and J by 6 bases, with 15 bases between the two germline ends. Germline assignment: CDR1 SGHRS and CDR2 YFSETQ. There are 16 residues in the CDR3. For the CDR3, the DNA is TGCGCCAGCAGCTTGGGGGACTGGACCGAAGATGAAAAACTGTTTTTT. Translation: CASSLGDWTEDEKLFF.

The chain is built from TRBV6-1 and TRBJ2-3, with 7 positions matching TRBD2. V gave up 10 bases and J gave up 4 bases; unmatched junction bases: 14. CDR1 is MNHNS, CDR2 SASEGT, per germline. This CDR3 has 15 amino acids. The CDR3: CAITFGKRGADTQYF. CDR3 nucleotides: TGTGCCATCACCTTCGGGAAGCGGGGCGCAGATACGCAGTATTTT.

The CDR3 DNA reads TGCGCCAGCAGCTTGGGGCAGCTAGCGGGAGGTGATGAGCAGTTCTTC. This codes for CASSLGQLAGGDEQFF. J is TRBJ2-1 and V is TRBV5-1, with 11 bases aligning to TRBD2. Trimming removed 0 bases from V and 8 bases from J; junction bases left unmatched: 7. From germline, CDR1 is SGHRS and CDR2 YFSETQ. This CDR3 is 16 amino acids long.